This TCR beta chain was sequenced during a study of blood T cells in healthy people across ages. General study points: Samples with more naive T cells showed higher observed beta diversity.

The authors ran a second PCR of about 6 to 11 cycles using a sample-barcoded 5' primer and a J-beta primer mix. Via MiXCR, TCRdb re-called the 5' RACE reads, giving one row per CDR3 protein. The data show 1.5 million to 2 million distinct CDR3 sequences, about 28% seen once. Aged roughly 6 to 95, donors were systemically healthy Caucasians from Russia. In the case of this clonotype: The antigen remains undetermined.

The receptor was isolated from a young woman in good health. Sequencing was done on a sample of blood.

CDR3 loop: CSARAWGTEETQYF. The DNA of the CDR3 is TGCAGTGCTAGAGCATGGGGGACCGAAGAGACCCAGTACTTC. The chain couples TRBV20-1 to TRBJ2-5; D might be TRBD1 or TRBD2, each matching 5 bases. The CDR3 has 14 residues. Trimming shortened V by 1 base and J by 3 bases, and 12 bases separated the two germline ends. In germline, CDR1 is DFQATT, CDR2 SNEGSKA (reference sequence).